This record concerns one T cell receptor (beta chain) sequence. What it binds is unknown. One end of the junction varies from germline; a read error may be responsible. Each replicate PCR on the sorted subsets used 150 to 200 ng DNA (around 30,000 T cell genomes). Assay: immunoSEQ multiplex PCR; the TCRdb copy retains only in-frame clones and omits some. The repertoire has about 2 million clones, approximately 95% of them found once; the top ten carry under 0.15%. The sample is drawn from a study of shared clonotypes between healthy human individuals. General study points: Clonotype sharing among donors likely depends on sequencing depth.

Sequencing input: naive CD4+ T cells sorted from blood. Subset denoted: CD45RA+ positively selected. This receptor was obtained from a man younger than 30 in good health.

The CDR3 DNA reads as TGCGCCAACAGCTTGGACAGGGCCCCTAATGAAAAACTGTTTTTT. Protein sequence: CANSLDRAPNEKLFF. V is TRBV5-1 and J is TRBJ1-4; 8 nucleotides agree with TRBD1. Germline V gene sequence: CDR1 SGHRS, CDR2 YFSETQ. The CDR3 totals 15 residues.